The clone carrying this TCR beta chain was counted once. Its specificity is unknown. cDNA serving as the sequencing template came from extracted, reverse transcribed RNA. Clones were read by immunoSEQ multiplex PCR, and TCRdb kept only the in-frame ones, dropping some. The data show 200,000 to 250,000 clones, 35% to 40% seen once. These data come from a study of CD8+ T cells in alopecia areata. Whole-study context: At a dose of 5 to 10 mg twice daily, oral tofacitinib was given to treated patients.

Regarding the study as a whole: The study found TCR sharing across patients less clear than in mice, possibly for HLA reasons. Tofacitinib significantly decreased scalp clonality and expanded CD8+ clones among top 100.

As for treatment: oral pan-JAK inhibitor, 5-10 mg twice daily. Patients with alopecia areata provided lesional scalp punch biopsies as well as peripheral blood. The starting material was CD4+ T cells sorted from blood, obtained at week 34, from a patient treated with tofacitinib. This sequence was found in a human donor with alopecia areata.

This chain's CDR3 is CASSWETDYGYTF. In DNA form, the CDR3 reads TGCGCCAGCAGCTGGGAGACGGACTATGGCTACACCTTC. The gene calls are TRBV5-1 and TRBJ1-2; D not certain. V was cut by 3 bases and J by 3 bases, with 9 bases left in between. The germline V gene encodes CDR1 SGHRS and CDR2 YFSETQ. The CDR3 covers 13 residues.